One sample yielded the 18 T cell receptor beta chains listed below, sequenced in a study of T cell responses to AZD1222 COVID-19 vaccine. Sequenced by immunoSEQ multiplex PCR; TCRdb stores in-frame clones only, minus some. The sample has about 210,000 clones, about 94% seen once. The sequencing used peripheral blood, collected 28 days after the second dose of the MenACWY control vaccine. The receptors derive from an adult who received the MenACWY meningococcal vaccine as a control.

The chain's CDR3 is CASSPRVGDGYTF. The CDR3 coding sequence is TGTGCCAGCAGCCCGCGGGTTGGAGATGGCTACACCTTC. The gene calls are TRBV9 and TRBJ1-2; D gene uncertain. Trimming shortened V by 4 bases and J by 6 bases, and 13 bases separated the two germline ends. The CDR3 covers 13 residues. CDR1 SGDLS and CDR2 YYNGEE come from the germline V gene.

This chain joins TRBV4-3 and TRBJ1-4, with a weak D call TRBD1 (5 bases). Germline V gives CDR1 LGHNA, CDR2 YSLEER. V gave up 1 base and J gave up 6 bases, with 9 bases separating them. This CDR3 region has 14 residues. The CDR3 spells CASSQVDTDEKLFF. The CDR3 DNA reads TGCGCCAGCAGCCAAGTGGACACGGATGAAAAACTGTTTTTT.

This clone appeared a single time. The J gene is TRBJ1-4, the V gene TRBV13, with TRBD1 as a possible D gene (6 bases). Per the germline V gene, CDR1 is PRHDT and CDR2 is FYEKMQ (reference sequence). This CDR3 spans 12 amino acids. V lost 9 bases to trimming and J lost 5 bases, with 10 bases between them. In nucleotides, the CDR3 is TGTGCCAGTACAGGACAGAATGAAAAACTGTTTTTT. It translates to CASTGQNEKLFF.

The CDR3 is CAWSGWTGSRMDTEAFF. DNA of the CDR3: TGTGCCTGGAGTGGCTGGACAGGTAGTAGGATGGACACTGAAGCTTTCTTT. The V call is TRBV30, the J call TRBJ1-1; 7 nucleotides agree with TRBD1. Trimming removed 1 base from V and 3 bases from J; junction bases left unmatched: 14. The CDR3 has 17 residues. Germline CDR1 is GTSNPN and CDR2 is SVGIG (reference sequence).

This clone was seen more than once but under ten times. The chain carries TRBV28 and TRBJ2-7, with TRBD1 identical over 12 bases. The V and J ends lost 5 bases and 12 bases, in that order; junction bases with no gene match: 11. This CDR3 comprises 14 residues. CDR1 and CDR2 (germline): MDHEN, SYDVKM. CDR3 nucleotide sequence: TGTGCCAGCAGTCAAAATGGGGGACAGGGGGCCTCGTACTTC. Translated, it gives CASSQNGGQGASYF.

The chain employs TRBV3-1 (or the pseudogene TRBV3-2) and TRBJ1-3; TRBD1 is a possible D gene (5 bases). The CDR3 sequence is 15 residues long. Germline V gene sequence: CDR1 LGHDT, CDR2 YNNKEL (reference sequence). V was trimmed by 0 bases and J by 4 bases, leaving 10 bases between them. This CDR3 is CASSQDGAPGNTIYF. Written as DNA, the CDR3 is TGTGCCAGCAGCCAAGATGGGGCACCCGGAAACACCATATATTTT.

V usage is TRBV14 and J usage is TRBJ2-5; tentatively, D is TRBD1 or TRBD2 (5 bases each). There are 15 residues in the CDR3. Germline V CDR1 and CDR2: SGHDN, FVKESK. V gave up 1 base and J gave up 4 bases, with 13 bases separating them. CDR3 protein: CASSQAPGLGETQYF. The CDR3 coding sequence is TGTGCCAGCAGCCAAGCCCCGGGGCTAGGAGAGACCCAGTACTTC.

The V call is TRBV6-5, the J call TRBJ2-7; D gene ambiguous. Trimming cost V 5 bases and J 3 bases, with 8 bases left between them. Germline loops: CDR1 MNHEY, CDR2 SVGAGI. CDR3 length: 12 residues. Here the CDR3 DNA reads TGTGCCAGCAGTCCTCTTGGCTACGAGCAGTACTTC. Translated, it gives CASSPLGYEQYF.

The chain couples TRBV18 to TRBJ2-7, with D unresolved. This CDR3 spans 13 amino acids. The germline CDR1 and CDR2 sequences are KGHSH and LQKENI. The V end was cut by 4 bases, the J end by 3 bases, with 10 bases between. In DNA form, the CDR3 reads TGTGCCAGCTCACGAGACGGCAACTACGAGCAGTACTTC. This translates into CASSRDGNYEQYF.

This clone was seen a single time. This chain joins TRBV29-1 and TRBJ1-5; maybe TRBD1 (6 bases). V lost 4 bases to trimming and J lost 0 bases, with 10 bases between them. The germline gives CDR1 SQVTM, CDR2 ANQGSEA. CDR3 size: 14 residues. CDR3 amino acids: CSVVMTGSNQPQHF. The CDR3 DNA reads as TGCAGCGTTGTGATGACAGGTAGCAATCAGCCCCAGCATTTT. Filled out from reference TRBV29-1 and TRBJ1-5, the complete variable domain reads SAVISQKPSRDICQRGTSLTIQCQVDSQVTMMFWYRQQPGQSLTLIATANQGSEATYESGFVIDKFPISRPNLTFSTLTVSNMSPEDSSIYLCSVVMTGSNQPQHFGDGTRLSIL.

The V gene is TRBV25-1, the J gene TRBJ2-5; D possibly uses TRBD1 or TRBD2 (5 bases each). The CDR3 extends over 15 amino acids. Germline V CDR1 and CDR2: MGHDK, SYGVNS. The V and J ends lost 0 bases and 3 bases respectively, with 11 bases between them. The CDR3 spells CASSEYQGREETQYF. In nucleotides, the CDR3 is TGTGCCAGCAGTGAATACCAGGGACGGGAAGAGACCCAGTACTTC.

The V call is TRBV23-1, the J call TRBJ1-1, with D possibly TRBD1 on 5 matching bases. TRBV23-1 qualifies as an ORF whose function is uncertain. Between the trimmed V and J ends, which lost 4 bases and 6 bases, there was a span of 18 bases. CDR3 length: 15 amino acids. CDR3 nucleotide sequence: TGCGCCAGCAGTCCCATGGAGGGAGGGGAAGCTGAAGCTTTCTTT. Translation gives CASSPMEGGEAEAFF.

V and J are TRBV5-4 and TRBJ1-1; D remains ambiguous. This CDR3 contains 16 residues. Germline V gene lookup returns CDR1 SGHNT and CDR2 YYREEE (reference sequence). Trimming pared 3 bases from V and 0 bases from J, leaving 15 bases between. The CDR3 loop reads CASSSGSLNMNTEAFF. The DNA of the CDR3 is TGTGCCAGCAGCTCGGGCAGCCTCAACATGAACACTGAAGCTTTCTTT.

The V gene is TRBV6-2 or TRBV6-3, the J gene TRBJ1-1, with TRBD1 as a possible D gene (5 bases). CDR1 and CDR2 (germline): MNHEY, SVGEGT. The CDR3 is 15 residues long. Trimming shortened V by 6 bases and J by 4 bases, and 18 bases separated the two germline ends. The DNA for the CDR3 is TGTGCCAGCAGCCTCCCAGGGTCTGCGGGCACTGAAGCTTTCTTT. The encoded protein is CASSLPGSAGTEAFF.

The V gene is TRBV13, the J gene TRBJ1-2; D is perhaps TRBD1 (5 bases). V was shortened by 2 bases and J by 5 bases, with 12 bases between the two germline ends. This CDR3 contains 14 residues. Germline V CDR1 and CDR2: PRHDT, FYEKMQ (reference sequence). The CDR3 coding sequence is TGTGCCAGCAGCTTACGAGGGGAGACTTATGGCTACACCTTC. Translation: CASSLRGETYGYTF.

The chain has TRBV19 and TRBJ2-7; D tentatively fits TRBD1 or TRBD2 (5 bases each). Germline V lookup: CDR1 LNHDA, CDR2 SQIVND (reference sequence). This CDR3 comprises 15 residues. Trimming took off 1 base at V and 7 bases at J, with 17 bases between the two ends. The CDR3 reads CASSIGGSGYTEQYF. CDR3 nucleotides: TGTGCCAGTAGTATAGGGGGGTCGGGTTATACTGAGCAGTACTTC.

The CDR3 here is CASSEATGGQETQYF. CDR3 bases: TGTGCCAGCAGTGAAGCGACAGGGGGCCAAGAGACCCAGTACTTC. This chain joins TRBV6-1 and TRBJ2-5, with 9 nucleotides matching TRBD1. This CDR3 is built from 15 residues. Germline assignment: CDR1 MNHNS and CDR2 SASEGT. V lost 0 bases, J lost 1 base, and 0 bases stayed unmatched.

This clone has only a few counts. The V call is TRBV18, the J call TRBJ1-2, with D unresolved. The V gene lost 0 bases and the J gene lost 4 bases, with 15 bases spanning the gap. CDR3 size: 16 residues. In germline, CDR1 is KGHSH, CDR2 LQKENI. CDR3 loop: CASSPPSSSGSYGYTF. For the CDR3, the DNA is TGTGCCAGCTCACCACCGTCCTCTTCCGGGAGCTATGGCTACACCTTC.